This TCR beta chain appears in the sequencing data of a study of blood T cells in healthy people across ages. Study-wide results and caveats: Observed TCR beta diversity per million T cells went down as age went up. This fall followed a roughly linear course with age. The donors' CMV status was not determined, possibly confounding changes in expanded clonotypes.

Comments on this clonotype: Antigen specificity is unknown.

With a J-beta primer mix and a sample-barcoded 5' primer, a second PCR ran about 6 to 11 cycles. Tags on each cDNA molecule came from a template-switch adaptor with 12 random nucleotides. CDR3-containing paired-end reads numbering at least 2.5 million came from each sample. MiXCR, applied by TCRdb to the 5' RACE reads, yields one record per CDR3 protein. The sample holds about 1.8 million distinct CDR3 sequences, about 50% seen once. CDR1 is MNHNY and CDR2 is SVGAGI in the germline V gene (reference sequence). The CDR3 extends over 16 amino acids. The J segment lost 1 base and the V segment lost 5 bases, leaving 9 bases of the junction unmatched.

The chain couples TRBV6-6 to TRBJ1-2, with 8 bases matching TRBD1. Sequencing used blood. This clonotype was sampled from a woman between 40 and 50 years old in good health. This CDR3 is CASSPQDRGGNYGYTF. In DNA form, the CDR3 reads TGTGCCAGCAGTCCCCAAGACAGGGGAGGTAACTATGGCTACACCTTC.